These 21 T cell receptor beta chains were all obtained from the same sample, sequenced in a study of response to subunit inactivated influenza vaccine. MiXCR, applied by TCRdb to the RT-PCR reads, yields one record per CDR3 protein. The table has roughly 170,000 distinct CDR3 sequences, 7.5% to 10% seen once. The material was non-naive T cells sorted from PBMCs, obtained on the day of vaccination. These receptors were obtained from a man aged 45-60 years who received an inactivated influenza vaccine.

There are a few counts of this clonotype. The genes are TRBV28 and TRBJ1-6, with TRBD1 matching over 7 bases. The CDR3 is made up of 15 amino acids. The V gene's germline CDR1 is MDHEN and CDR2 SYDVKM. Trimming took 7 bases from V and 1 from J; bases not matched to a gene: 4. The CDR3 loop reads CASTWGQSYNSPLHF. In DNA form, the CDR3 reads TGTGCCAGCACCTGGGGACAGTCCTATAATTCACCCCTCCACTTT.

The rearrangement joins TRBV28 to TRBJ1-3, with D perhaps TRBD1 (6 bases). Trimming shortened V by 6 bases and J by 0 bases, and 9 bases separated the two germline ends. Germline V CDR1 and CDR2: MDHEN, SYDVKM. The CDR3 contains 14 residues. CDR3 DNA: TGTGCCAGCAGAGGGACAAGCTCTGGAAACACCATATATTTT. Its translation: CASRGTSSGNTIYF.

This clonotype was recorded a few times. This rearrangement joins TRBV24-1 to TRBJ2-5; D not resolved. Between the trimmed V and J ends, which lost 1 base and 4 bases, there was a span of 3 bases. The CDR3 is made up of 12 amino acids. CDR1 is KGHDR, CDR2 SFDVKD, per germline. The CDR3 spells CATSDFSETQYF. CDR3 DNA sequence: TGTGCCACCAGTGATTTCTCAGAGACCCAGTACTTC.

This rearrangement joins TRBV5-1 to TRBJ1-2, with D uncertain. The CDR3 sequence is 16 residues long. Trimming stripped 0 bases from V and 0 bases from J, with 12 bases between. Germline CDR1 and CDR2: SGHRS and YFSETQ. The CDR3 loop is CASSLAPGFTNYGYTF. The CDR3 DNA reads as TGCGCCAGCAGCTTGGCGCCGGGGTTTACTAACTATGGCTACACCTTC.

The table lists this clonotype with a few counts. This chain joins TRBV7-3 and TRBJ2-1, with D unresolved. V dropped 5 bases and J dropped 6 bases, with 11 bases sitting between them. CDR1 SGHTA and CDR2 FQGTGA come from the germline V gene. This CDR3 contains 13 residues. CDR3 in DNA: TGTGCCAGCAGCCCCAAGGGAATCAATGAGCAGTTCTTC. Translated, it gives CASSPKGINEQFF.

The V and J genes are TRBV10-1 and TRBJ2-5; a possible D gene is TRBD2 (6 bases). This CDR3 has 14 residues. CDR1 is WNHNN, CDR2 SYGVQD, per germline (reference sequence). The ends were cut back, 1 base at V and 2 bases at J, with 8 bases in the middle. The CDR3 loop is CASSEYGRQETQYF. CDR3 DNA sequence: TGCGCCAGCAGTGAGTACGGGAGACAAGAGACCCAGTACTTC.

This clonotype came up many times. The J gene is TRBJ2-4, the V gene TRBV11-3; the D gene could be TRBD1 or TRBD2 (5 bases each). The V gene lost 8 bases and the J gene lost 6 bases, with 23 bases spanning the gap. Per the germline V gene, CDR1 is SGHNT and CDR2 is YENEEA. The CDR3 loop spans 16 amino acids. This CDR3 is CASPHGAGQFGNIQYF. The CDR3 DNA reads as TGTGCCAGCCCCCACGGGGCAGGGCAGTTTGGAAACATTCAGTACTTC. Supplemented by reference TRBV11-3 and TRBJ2-4, the full variable domain reads EAGVVQSPRYKIIEKKQPVAFWCNPISGHNTLYWYLQNLGQGPELLIRYENEEAVDDSQLPKDRFSAERLKGVDSTLKIQPAELGDSAVYLCASPHGAGQFGNIQYFGAGTRLSVL.

V gene TRBV3-1 combines with J gene TRBJ2-7; D is unresolved. This CDR3 region has 15 residues. Germline-derived CDR1 and CDR2 are LGHDT and YNNKEL (reference sequence). V was clipped by 10 bases and J by 5 bases, with 24 bases between them. The CDR3 nucleotides read TGTGCCACCTCCAAAGAGGCGCCTTTTACACACGAGCAGTACTTC. Translating it yields CATSKEAPFTHEQYF.

V usage is TRBV28 and J usage is TRBJ2-5; D call uncertain. CDR1 is MDHEN and CDR2 is SYDVKM in the germline V gene. V was clipped by 4 bases and J by 5 bases, with 11 bases between them. The CDR3 covers 13 residues. Written as DNA, the CDR3 is TGTGCCAGCAGTTCCCACGCCCCGGAGACCCAGTACTTC. Translated: CASSSHAPETQYF.

The gene calls are TRBV7-8 and TRBJ1-1, with 9 bases lining up with TRBD1. Trimming removed 3 bases from V and 6 bases from J; junction bases left unmatched: 2. This CDR3 spans 13 amino acids. Germline values: CDR1 SGHVS, CDR2 FQNEAQ. DNA of the CDR3: TGTGCCAGCAGCTTTGGGACAGGGCCTGAAGCTTTCTTT. It codes for CASSFGTGPEAFF.

This clonotype was seen a few times. V and J are TRBV19 and TRBJ1-2; tentative D call: TRBD1 (5 bases). CDR1 and CDR2 (germline): LNHDA, SQIVND (reference sequence). Trimming took 4 bases from V and 0 from J, leaving 9 bases between them. The CDR3 length is 14 residues. CDR3 amino acids: CASSRQGTNYGYTF. CDR3 nucleotide sequence: TGTGCCAGTAGTAGGCAGGGCACTAACTATGGCTACACCTTC.

This clonotype occurred a few times. The rearrangement uses TRBV20-1 and TRBJ2-3; D possibly corresponds to TRBD2 (6 bases). The germline CDR1 and CDR2 sequences are DFQATT and SNEGSKA (reference sequence). This CDR3 comprises 12 residues. The V end lost 3 bases, the J end lost 4 bases, and 8 bases lay between the germline ends. CDR3 bases: TGCAGTGCTAGGTCGGGGGCAGATACGCAGTATTTT. Translation: CSARSGADTQYF.

This clonotype was seen a handful of times. The gene calls are TRBV20-1 and TRBJ2-5, with 7 nucleotides matching TRBD2. This CDR3 comprises 14 residues. From germline, CDR1 is DFQATT and CDR2 SNEGSKA (reference sequence). The V segment lost 0 bases and the J segment 5 bases; nucleotides outside the gene matches: 6. The CDR3 DNA follows: TGCAGTGCTAGAGAGGGAGGGAGATGGGAGACCCAGTACTTC. As protein: CSAREGGRWETQYF.

V gene TRBV4-3 combines with J gene TRBJ2-3; 7 nucleotides line up with TRBD1. Germline assignment: CDR1 LGHNA and CDR2 YSLEER. The CDR3 loop spans 17 amino acids. V dropped 1 base and J dropped 2; count of bases not matched to a gene: 9. CDR3 residues: CASSQVYADRATDTQYF. The CDR3 DNA reads TGCGCCAGCAGCCAAGTGTACGCAGACAGGGCCACAGATACGCAGTATTTT.

This clonotype was counted only a few times. J is TRBJ2-3 and V is TRBV20-1, with D maybe TRBD2 (6 bases). There are 16 residues in the CDR3. V lost 2 bases and J 0 bases, leaving 15 bases between the germline ends. The germline V gene encodes CDR1 DFQATT and CDR2 SNEGSKA (reference sequence). The CDR3 DNA reads TGCAGTGCTAGACCCAACCGGGACTCTAGCACAGATACGCAGTATTTT. Its translation is CSARPNRDSSTDTQYF.

The rearrangement links TRBV6-5 to TRBJ2-5; D possibly matches TRBD1 or TRBD2 (5 bases each). CDR1 is MNHEY, CDR2 SVGAGI, per germline. Trimming pared 3 bases from V and 3 bases from J, leaving 14 bases between. The CDR3 totals 15 residues. CDR3 amino acids: CASSYGTPVKETQYF. DNA of the CDR3: TGTGCCAGCAGTTATGGGACCCCCGTGAAAGAGACCCAGTACTTC.

The V gene is TRBV12-3 or TRBV12-4, the J gene TRBJ2-5, with TRBD2 matching over 11 bases. V dropped 3 bases and J dropped 5; count of bases not matched to a gene: 5. The CDR3 runs 15 residues. CDR3 nucleotides: TGTGCCAGCAGTTTGGGGCTAGCGGGGGGTGAGACCCAGTACTTC. This gives the protein CASSLGLAGGETQYF.

The chain joins TRBV12-3 or TRBV12-4 to TRBJ1-4; 9 bases are shared with TRBD1. Losses at the gene ends were 5 bases for V and 15 bases for J; bases not matched to a gene: 13. The CDR3 is made up of 14 amino acids. The CDR3 DNA follows: TGTGCCAGCAGTGGCGGGACAGGGTTTCTCCCGTTGTTTTTT. Translation: CASSGGTGFLPLFF.

This clonotype has just a few counts. This chain joins TRBV6-1 and TRBJ2-1, with 9 bases matching TRBD2. CDR1 and CDR2 (germline): MNHNS, SASEGT. With 6 bases clipped from V and 9 bases from J, the junction kept 12 bases outside the gene matches. The CDR3 loop spans 15 amino acids. As DNA, the CDR3 is TGTGCCAGCAGGGAGCGGGGGGAGATCGGTGGTGAGCAGTTCTTC. This encodes CASRERGEIGGEQFF.

The sample holds many counts of this clonotype. This chain links TRBV5-5 with TRBJ1-1; 7 bases fit TRBD1. The germline V gene encodes CDR1 SGHKS and CDR2 YYEKEE (reference sequence). V lost 4 bases to trimming and J lost 1 base; unmatched junction nucleotides: 16. The CDR3 is 18 amino acids. In nucleotides, the CDR3 is TGTGCCAGCAGCCTGAGGACAGGAAGGAATCTTGGGAACACTGAAGCTTTCTTT. Its protein is CASSLRTGRNLGNTEAFF.

At least ten counts were recorded for this clonotype. The chain has TRBV4-1 and TRBJ2-3; D may be TRBD1 or TRBD2 (5 bases each). The germline V and J ends were trimmed by 2 bases and 8 bases, with 14 bases remaining between them. The CDR3 consists of 14 residues. Per the germline V gene, CDR1 is MGHRA and CDR2 is YSYEKL. CDR3 amino acids: CASSQRGVWVTQYF. The CDR3 nucleotides are TGCGCCAGCAGCCAAAGGGGAGTTTGGGTTACGCAGTATTTT.